This entry concerns a single TCR beta chain. This sample is part of a study of blood T cell repertoires in COVID-19. TCRdb keeps only in-frame clones here, not all; method: immunoSEQ multiplex PCR. Counted here are 150,000 to 200,000 clones, 84% occurring once; the ten biggest clones make up approximately 2.6%. The CDR3 covers 15 residues. V shed 3 bases and J 4 bases; nucleotides not matched to a gene: 3. Germline lookup yields CDR1 SGDLS and CDR2 YYNGEE. The receptor's source is a human donor with acute or convalescent COVID-19. The donor label of this sample is uncertain. The specimen sequenced was peripheral blood. V and J are TRBV9 and TRBJ2-3, with 12 bases that match TRBD2. CDR3 amino acids: CASSAGLAGPDTQYF. The CDR3 DNA reads as TGTGCCAGCAGCGCCGGACTAGCGGGACCAGATACGCAGTATTTT.